This T cell receptor beta chain emerged from a study of cytomegalovirus exposure and HLA in healthy donors. Trimming pared 1 base from V and 5 bases from J, leaving 11 bases between. Germline V gives CDR1 MNHNS, CDR2 SASEGT. The CDR3 has 14 amino acids. PCR amplification relied on 60 Vbeta primers (plus 13 Jbeta primers). TCRdb's table, derived via immunoSEQ multiplex PCR, lists solely in-frame clones and lacks some. Among 90,000 to 150,000 clones, 60% to 80% were seen once, and the ten largest hold roughly 4.5%. The TCR was taken from a man aged 50-59 years in good health and CMV-seropositive. Material for sequencing was PBMCs. This chain uses TRBV6-1 with TRBJ2-5; TRBD1 is a possible D gene (6 bases). The CDR3: CASSEGGPNETQYF. In DNA form, the CDR3 reads TGTGCCAGCAGTGAAGGGGGGCCGAATGAGACCCAGTACTTC.